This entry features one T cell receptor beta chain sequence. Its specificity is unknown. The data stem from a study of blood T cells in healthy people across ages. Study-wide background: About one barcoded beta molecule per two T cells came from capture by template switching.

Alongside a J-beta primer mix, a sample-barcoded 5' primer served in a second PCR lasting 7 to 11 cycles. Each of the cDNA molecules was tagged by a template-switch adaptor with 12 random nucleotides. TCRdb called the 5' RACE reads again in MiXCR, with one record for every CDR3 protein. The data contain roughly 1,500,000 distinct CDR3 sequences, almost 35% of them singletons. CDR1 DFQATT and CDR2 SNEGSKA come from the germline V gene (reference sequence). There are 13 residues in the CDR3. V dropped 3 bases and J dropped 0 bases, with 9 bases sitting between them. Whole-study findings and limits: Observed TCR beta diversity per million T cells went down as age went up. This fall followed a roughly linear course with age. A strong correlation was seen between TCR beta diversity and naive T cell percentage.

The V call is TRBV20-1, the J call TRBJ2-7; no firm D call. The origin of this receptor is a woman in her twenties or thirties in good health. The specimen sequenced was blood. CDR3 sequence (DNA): TGCAGTGCTAGTTACAGTAACTCCTACGAGCAGTACTTC. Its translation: CSASYSNSYEQYF.